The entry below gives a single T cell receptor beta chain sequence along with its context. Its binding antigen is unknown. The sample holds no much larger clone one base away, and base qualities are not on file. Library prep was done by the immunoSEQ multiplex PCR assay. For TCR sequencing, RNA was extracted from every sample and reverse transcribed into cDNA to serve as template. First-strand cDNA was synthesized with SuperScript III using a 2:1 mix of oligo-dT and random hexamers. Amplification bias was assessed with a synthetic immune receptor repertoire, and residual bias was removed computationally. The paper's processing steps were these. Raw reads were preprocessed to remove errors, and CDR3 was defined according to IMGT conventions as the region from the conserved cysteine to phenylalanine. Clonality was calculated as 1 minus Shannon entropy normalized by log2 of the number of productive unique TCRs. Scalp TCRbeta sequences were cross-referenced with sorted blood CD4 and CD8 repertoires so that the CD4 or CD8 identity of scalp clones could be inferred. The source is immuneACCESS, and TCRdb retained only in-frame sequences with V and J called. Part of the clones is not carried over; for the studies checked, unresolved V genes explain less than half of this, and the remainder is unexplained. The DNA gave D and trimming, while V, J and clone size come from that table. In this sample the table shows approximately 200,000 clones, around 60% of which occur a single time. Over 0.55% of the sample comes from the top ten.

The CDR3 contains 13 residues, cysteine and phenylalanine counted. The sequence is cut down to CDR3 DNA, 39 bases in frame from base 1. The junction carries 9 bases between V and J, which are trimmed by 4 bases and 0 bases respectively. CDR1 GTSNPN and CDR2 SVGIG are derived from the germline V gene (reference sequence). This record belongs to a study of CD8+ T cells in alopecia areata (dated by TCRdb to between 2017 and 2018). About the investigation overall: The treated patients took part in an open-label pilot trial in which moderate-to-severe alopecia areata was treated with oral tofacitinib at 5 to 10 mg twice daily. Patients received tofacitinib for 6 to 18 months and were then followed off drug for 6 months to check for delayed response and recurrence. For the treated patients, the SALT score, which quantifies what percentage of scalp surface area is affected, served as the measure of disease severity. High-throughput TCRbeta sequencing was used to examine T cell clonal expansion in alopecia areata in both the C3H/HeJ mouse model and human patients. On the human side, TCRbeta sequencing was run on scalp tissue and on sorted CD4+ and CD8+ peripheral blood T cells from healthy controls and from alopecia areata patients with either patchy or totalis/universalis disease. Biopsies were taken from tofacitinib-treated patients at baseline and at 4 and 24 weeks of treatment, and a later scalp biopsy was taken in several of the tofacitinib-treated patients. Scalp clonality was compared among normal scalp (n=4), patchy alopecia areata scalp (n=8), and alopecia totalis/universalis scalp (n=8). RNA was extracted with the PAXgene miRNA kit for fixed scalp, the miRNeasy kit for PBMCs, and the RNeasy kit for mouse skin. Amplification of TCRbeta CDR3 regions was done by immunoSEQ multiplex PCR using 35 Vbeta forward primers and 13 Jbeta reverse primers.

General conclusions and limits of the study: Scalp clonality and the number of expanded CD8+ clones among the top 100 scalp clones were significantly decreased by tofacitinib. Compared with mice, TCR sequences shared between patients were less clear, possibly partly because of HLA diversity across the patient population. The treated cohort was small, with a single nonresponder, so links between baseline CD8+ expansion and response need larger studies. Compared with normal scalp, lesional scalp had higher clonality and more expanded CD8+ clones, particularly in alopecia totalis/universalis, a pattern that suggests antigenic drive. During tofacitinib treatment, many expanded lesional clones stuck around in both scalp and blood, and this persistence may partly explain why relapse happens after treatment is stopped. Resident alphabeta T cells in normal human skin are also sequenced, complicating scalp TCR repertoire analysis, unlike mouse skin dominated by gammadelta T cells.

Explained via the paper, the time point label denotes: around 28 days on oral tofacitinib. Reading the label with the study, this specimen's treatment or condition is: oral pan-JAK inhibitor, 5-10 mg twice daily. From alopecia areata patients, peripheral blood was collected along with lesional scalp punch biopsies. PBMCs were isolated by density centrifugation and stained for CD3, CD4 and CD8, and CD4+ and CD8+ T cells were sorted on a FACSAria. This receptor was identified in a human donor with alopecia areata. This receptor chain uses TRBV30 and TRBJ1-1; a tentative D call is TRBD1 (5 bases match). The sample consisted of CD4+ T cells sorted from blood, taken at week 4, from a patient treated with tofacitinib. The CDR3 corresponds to CAWTLTVNTEAFF. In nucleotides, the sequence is TGTGCCTGGACGCTGACAGTGAACACTGAAGCTTTCTTT.